The table lists the clone carrying this T cell receptor (beta chain) with a few counts. The antigen remains unidentified. To make TCR beta libraries, researchers used iRepertoire HTBI primers and Arm-PCR of CDR3 regions. TCRdb ran MiXCR on the multiplex PCR reads and lists one entry per CDR3 protein. The sample has 600,000 to 800,000 distinct CDR3 sequences, around 30% seen once. Time point defined: persistent/refractory GD, antithyroid drugs over 5 years with positive TRAb. From PBMCs, RNA was extracted and then used to make the TCR library. This specimen belongs to a study of regulatory T cells in long-lasting Graves disease. Study-level findings and limits: Among samples with persistent disease, TRBV28, TRBJ1-2 and TRBJ2-5 were favored. Newly diagnosed patients shared about 950 public clonotypes; persistent patients shared a few thousand. Peripheral blood was the sole material, not thyroid tissue. Few sampled subjects may have lowered accuracy.

This CDR3 has 13 residues. Per the germline V gene, CDR1 is DFQATT and CDR2 is SNEGSKA (reference sequence). V was cut by 2 bases and J by 6 bases, with 14 bases left in between. This sequence originates from a female donor with Graves disease. Sequencing used peripheral blood mononuclear cells (PBMCs), obtained when the disease was refractory, from a patient treated with antithyroid drugs. J is TRBJ2-7 and V is TRBV20-1, with a tentative D call TRBD1 (7 bases). The CDR3 DNA sequence: TGCAGTGCTAGACCCGACAGGGAGGCCGAGCAGTACTTC. The encoded protein is CSARPDREAEQYF.